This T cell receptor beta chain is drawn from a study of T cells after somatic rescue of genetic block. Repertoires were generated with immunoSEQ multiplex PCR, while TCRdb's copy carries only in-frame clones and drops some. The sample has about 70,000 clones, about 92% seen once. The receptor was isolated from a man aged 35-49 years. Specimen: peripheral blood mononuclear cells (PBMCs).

DNA of the CDR3: TGTGCCAGCTCACCGGACTCTTGGACAGCTAACTATGGCTACACCTTC. It specifies CASSPDSWTANYGYTF. This chain connects TRBV18 to TRBJ1-2, with D perhaps TRBD1 (6 bases). This CDR3 contains 16 residues. CDR1 KGHSH and CDR2 LQKENI come from the germline V gene. Trimming removed 3 bases from V and 0 bases from J, with 14 bases in between.